One sample yielded the 10 T cell receptor beta chains listed below, sequenced in a study of T cell responses to AZD1222 COVID-19 vaccine. Using immunoSEQ multiplex PCR, the repertoire was profiled, and TCRdb retains in-frame clones only, with some absent. The sample shows roughly 80,000 clones, about nine tenths of them seen only once. This sample comprised peripheral blood, obtained 28 days after the second AZD1222 dose. The receptors were gathered from an adult who received the AZD1222 COVID-19 vaccine.

This clone has just one count. The chain recombines TRBV27 with TRBJ2-7; D might be TRBD1 (5 bases). V was shortened by 5 bases and J by 2 bases, with 10 bases between the two germline ends. Looked up from germline, CDR1 is MNHEY and CDR2 is SMNVEV (reference sequence). This CDR3 contains 13 residues. CDR3 sequence (DNA): TGTGCCAGCAGTCCTACAGGCCCCTACGAGCAGTACTTC. As protein: CASSPTGPYEQYF.

The chain links TRBV6-5 to TRBJ2-7; 8 bases line up with TRBD2. The CDR3 has 15 amino acids. The J segment lost 1 base and the V segment lost 4 bases, leaving 6 bases of the junction unmatched. The germline V gene has CDR1 MNHEY and CDR2 SVGAGI. DNA of the CDR3: TGTGCCAGCAGTTTCGAGCGGGGGCCATCCTACGAGCAGTACTTC. This translates into CASSFERGPSYEQYF.

The V gene is TRBV28, the J gene TRBJ1-1, with 9 bases aligning to TRBD1. CDR1 is MDHEN, CDR2 SYDVKM, per germline. The CDR3 length is 17 residues. V lost 5 bases and J lost 1; bases outside the gene matches: 11. CDR3 protein: CASSPDRGEVRNTEAFF. CDR3 coding DNA: TGTGCCAGCAGTCCCGACAGGGGGGAAGTAAGGAACACTGAAGCTTTCTTT.

The J gene is TRBJ2-7, the V gene TRBV6-1; a weak D match, TRBD2 (6 bases). Germline lookup yields CDR1 MNHNS and CDR2 SASEGT. V gave up 1 base and J gave up 2 bases, with 12 bases separating them. This CDR3 contains 15 residues. This CDR3 reads CASSEEEGLTYEQYF. The CDR3, as DNA: TGTGCCAGCAGTGAAGAGGAGGGGTTAACCTACGAGCAGTACTTC.

Only a few counts were recorded for this clone. The chain links TRBV5-4 to TRBJ1-6; 9 bases line up with TRBD1. The germline V gene encodes CDR1 SGHNT and CDR2 YYREEE (reference sequence). The CDR3 extends over 13 amino acids. With 10 bases clipped from V and 10 bases from J, the junction kept 9 bases outside the gene matches. Written as DNA, the CDR3 is TGTGCCTCTGGCCGGGACAGGGTGTCACCCCTCCACTTT. It specifies CASGRDRVSPLHF.

This rearrangement joins TRBV6-2 or TRBV6-3 to TRBJ2-7; no definite D call. The V gene's germline CDR1 is MNHEY and CDR2 SVGEGT. The length of the CDR3 is 11 residues. V shed 4 bases and J shed 6 bases, with 7 bases lying between them. CDR3 DNA sequence: TGTGCCAGCAGTTTCCAACTCGAGCAGTACTTC. It yields the protein CASSFQLEQYF.

The rearrangement joins TRBV5-1 to TRBJ1-1, with D possibly TRBD1 on 5 matching bases. Trimming took off 2 bases at V and 1 base at J, with 6 bases between the two ends. The CDR3 sequence is 13 residues long. Germline lookup yields CDR1 SGHRS and CDR2 YFSETQ. The CDR3 DNA sequence: TGCGCCAGCAGCTTCGGACAGAACACTGAAGCTTTCTTT. It encodes CASSFGQNTEAFF.

The V and J genes are TRBV7-9 and TRBJ1-3; TRBD1 agrees at 9 bases. There are 17 residues in the CDR3. The V segment lost 1 base and the J segment 0 bases; nucleotides outside the gene matches: 4. CDR1 is SEHNR, CDR2 FQNEAQ, per germline (reference sequence). The CDR3 region is CASSLVGQGRSGNTIYF. DNA of the CDR3: TGTGCCAGCAGCTTAGTGGGACAGGGACGCTCTGGAAACACCATATATTTT.

The chain's CDR3 is CASSYSGSSGNTIYF. The DNA for the CDR3 is TGTGCCAGCAGTTACTCGGGGAGCTCTGGAAACACCATATATTTT. This chain connects TRBV6-5 to TRBJ1-3, with D unclear. The CDR3 is made up of 15 amino acids. The V end lost 0 bases, the J end lost 0 bases, and 6 bases lay between the germline ends. Germline CDR1 and CDR2: MNHEY and SVGAGI.

The chain carries TRBV12-3 or TRBV12-4 and TRBJ1-2; D is undetermined. The CDR3 totals 13 residues. V lost 2 bases and J 4 bases, leaving 8 bases between the germline ends. CDR3 in DNA: TGTGCCAGCAGTTTAAGGCCGAGCTATGGCTACACCTTC. Its translation: CASSLRPSYGYTF.